This TCR beta chain was retrieved from a study of OX40 agonist ivuxolimab in advanced cancers. Overall study results and limits: CD4+ and CD8+ blood T cells expanded clonally by week 6 at 0.1 to 3.0 mg/kg. At 0.1-3.0 mg/kg, partial responders had clonal expansion among the lowest observed.

Blood sampling was done at baseline, cycle 4 day 1, and cycle 7 day 1. Sequencing used immunoSEQ multiplex PCR; TCRdb keeps in-frame clones, though not all of them. The repertoire includes around 62,000 clones, roughly 87% of them detected once, and 5.5% sits in the top ten. Regarding this clone: Its antigen is undetermined.

CDR3 length: 14 residues. V was shortened by 4 bases and J by 5 bases, with 12 bases between the two germline ends. Germline assignment: CDR1 LGHNA and CDR2 YSLEER. The source is an adult with an advanced solid tumor such as melanoma, head and neck, liver or kidney cancer. The specimen was CD4+ or CD8+ T cells sorted from blood, collected in a trial of the OX40 agonist ivuxolimab. The chain is built from TRBV4-3 and TRBJ2-1; no definite D call. Here the CDR3 reads CASSPTWSHNEQFF. CDR3 coding DNA: TGCGCCAGCAGCCCTACTTGGAGCCACAATGAGCAGTTCTTC.